This TCR beta chain was documented in a study of blood T cell repertoires in COVID-19. The protocol was immunoSEQ multiplex PCR, while the TCRdb copy is restricted to in-frame clones and leaves out a portion. In the table there are under 500,000 clones, 87% of which are singletons. The length of the CDR3 is 17 residues. V was pared by 0 bases and J by 0 bases, with 6 bases of the junction left unmatched. The V gene's germline CDR1 is SGDLS and CDR2 YYNGEE. The gene calls are TRBV9 and TRBJ2-3; TRBD2 matches 8 bases. The TCR sequence derives from a woman under 30 with acute COVID-19. Material: PBMCs or T cells enriched from blood (not recorded which). CDR3 sequence: CASSVETSARSTDTQYF. CDR3 sequence (DNA): TGTGCCAGCAGCGTAGAGACTAGCGCACGTAGCACAGATACGCAGTATTTT.